These 13 T cell receptor beta chains came from one sample sequenced in a study of CD8+CD57+ T cells in acquired aplastic anemia. The use of genomic DNA as template underpinned the TCR beta VDJ and CDR3 profiling. TCRdb fed the reads into MiXCR, producing one record per CDR3 protein. The repertoire consists of about 150,000 distinct CDR3 sequences, with approximately 52% occurring once and the leading ten covering roughly 12%. Patients sequenced had flow cytometry evidence of CD8+CD57+ cell expansion. The sequencing input was sorted CD4+, CD8+, or CD8+CD57+ T cells (not recorded which) from PBMCs. The receptors were sampled from a human donor with aplastic anemia.

This clonotype came up a few times. The chain couples TRBV20-1 to TRBJ1-6, with D tentatively TRBD1 (5 bases). Germline V lookup: CDR1 DFQATT, CDR2 SNEGSKA (reference sequence). Trimming pared 4 bases from V and 0 bases from J, leaving 13 bases between. The CDR3 loop spans 16 amino acids. CDR3 loop: CSATPDTSSYNSPLHF. As DNA, the CDR3 is TGCAGTGCTACTCCGGACACGAGCTCCTATAATTCACCCCTCCACTTT.

This clonotype was seen at least ten times. The V gene is TRBV6-1, the J gene TRBJ1-2, with D perhaps matching TRBD1 (5 bases). CDR3 length: 12 amino acids. Germline CDR1 and CDR2: MNHNS and SASEGT. The V and J ends lost 8 bases and 8 bases respectively, with 15 bases between them. As DNA, the CDR3 is TGTGCCAGCGGGGGGAGGGGTAAGGGCTACACCTTC. Protein: CASGGRGKGYTF.

The rearrangement uses TRBV11-2 and TRBJ2-5; D is possibly TRBD1 (6 bases). V was cut by 5 bases and J by 5 bases, with 15 bases left in between. The CDR3 spans 14 residues. Germline CDR1 reads SGHAT; CDR2 reads FQNNGV. This CDR3 is CASSPSGGRETQYF. CDR3 DNA: TGTGCCAGCAGCCCTAGTGGGGGCAGGGAGACCCAGTACTTC.

The CDR3 loop reads CASRPNYGYTF. CDR3 coding DNA: TGTGCCAGCAGGCCGAACTATGGCTACACCTTC. The chain joins TRBV6-1 to TRBJ1-2, with D hard to call. The CDR3 has 11 amino acids. Germline V gives CDR1 MNHNS, CDR2 SASEGT. V was trimmed by 6 bases and J by 2 bases, leaving 4 bases between them.

The chain links TRBV20-1 to TRBJ2-5; weak D call: TRBD1 (5 bases). Trimming cost V 1 base and J 4 bases, with 7 bases left between them. Germline CDR1 reads DFQATT; CDR2 reads SNEGSKA (reference sequence). The CDR3 sequence is 12 residues long. The DNA of the CDR3 is TGCAGTGCTAGAGCCCAGGGAGAGACCCAGTACTTC. Protein sequence: CSARAQGETQYF.

Notes on this clonotype: Since no conserved phenylalanine or tryptophan closes the CDR3, a read error is the likely cause. The chain combines TRBV7-8 with TRBJ2-7; 9 positions match TRBD1. This CDR3 has 15 residues. Germline lookup yields CDR1 SGHVS and CDR2 FQNEAQ. The CDR3 DNA sequence: TGTGCCGGCAGCCCCCTGTGGGACAGGGCCTACGAGCAGTACCTC. The encoded protein is CAGSPLWDRAYEQYL.

In its sample, this clonotype was seen many times. V and J are TRBV7-2 and TRBJ1-1, with D possibly TRBD1 on 5 matching bases. Per the germline V gene, CDR1 is SGHTA and CDR2 is FQGNSA. The CDR3 totals 14 residues. Trimming left V 5 bases short and J 6 bases short, with 16 bases between. CDR3: CASSVQERGAEAFF. The DNA of the CDR3 is TGTGCCAGCAGCGTCCAGGAGAGGGGCGCTGAAGCTTTCTTT.

This clonotype has only one observation. The germline gene is not matched at one end of the junction; a read error may be the cause. The V and J genes are TRBV10-3 and TRBJ1-3, with 8 bases that match TRBD1. This CDR3 has 14 residues. CDR1 is ENHRY, CDR2 SYGVKD, per germline. For the CDR3, the DNA is TGTGCCAGCAGTCAGGACAGGGTTGGAAACACCATATATTTT. Its protein product is CASSQDRVGNTIYF.

The chain employs TRBV7-2 and TRBJ2-3, with unresolved D. Per germline, CDR1 SGHTA and CDR2 FQGNSA. CDR3 size: 14 residues. Trimming left V 0 bases short and J 6 bases short, with 10 bases between. DNA of the CDR3: TGTGCCAGCAGCTTAGCGCTTTATGGGGATACGCAGTATTTT. Its protein product is CASSLALYGDTQYF.

The chain uses TRBV20-1 and TRBJ2-1; 9 bases are shared with TRBD2. The ends lost 0 bases at V and 3 bases at J; junction bases unmatched: 3. This CDR3 region has 15 residues. Per germline, CDR1 DFQATT and CDR2 SNEGSKA (reference sequence). CDR3 coding DNA: TGCAGTGCTAGAGATGGCGGGAGGGTCTACAATGAGCAGTTCTTC. It translates to CSARDGGRVYNEQFF.

V is TRBV5-6 and J is TRBJ2-2; D is perhaps TRBD2 (5 bases). The CDR3 spans 15 residues. Trimming removed 5 bases from V and 4 bases from J, with 15 bases in between. From germline, CDR1 is SGHDT and CDR2 YYEEEE. In DNA form, the CDR3 reads TGTGCCAGCAGACAAAGCGGACGCTCCACCGGGGAGCTGTTTTTT. The encoded protein is CASRQSGRSTGELFF.

This clonotype was detected ten times or more. V is TRBV12-3 or TRBV12-4 and J is TRBJ1-1, with D maybe TRBD1 (5 bases). Trimming took off 8 bases at V and 4 bases at J, with 17 bases between the two ends. This CDR3 has 14 amino acids. The chain's CDR3 is CASRDRGEFTEAFF. CDR3 sequence (DNA): TGTGCCAGCCGAGATAGGGGTGAGTTCACTGAAGCTTTCTTT.

Of note for this clonotype: A read error may be the cause here, since a much bigger clone is one base away. V usage is TRBV5-1 and J usage is TRBJ1-1; D is ambiguous. The germline gives CDR1 SGHRS, CDR2 YFSETQ. V lost 3 bases, J lost 10 bases, and 13 bases lay in between. This CDR3 has 12 amino acids. In nucleotides, the CDR3 is TGCGCCAGCAGCTACGACCGCTGGGGAGCTTTCTTT. Its translation: CASSYDRWGAFF.